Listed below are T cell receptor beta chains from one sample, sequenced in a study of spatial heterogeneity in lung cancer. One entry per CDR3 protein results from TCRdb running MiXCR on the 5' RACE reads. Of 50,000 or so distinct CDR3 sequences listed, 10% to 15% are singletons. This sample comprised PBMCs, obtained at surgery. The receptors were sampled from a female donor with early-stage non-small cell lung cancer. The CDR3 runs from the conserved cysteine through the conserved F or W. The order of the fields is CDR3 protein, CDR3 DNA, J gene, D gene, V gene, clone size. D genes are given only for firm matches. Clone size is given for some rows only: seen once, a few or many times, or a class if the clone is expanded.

cdr3_aa: CASTQGQGKSPLHF
cdr3_nt: TGTGCCAGCACTCAAGGACAGGGCAAATCACCCCTCCACTTT
j_call: TRBJ1-6
d_call: TRBD1
v_call: TRBV6-2/TRBV6-3
clone_size: many

cdr3_aa: CASSKVGDSYTEAFF
cdr3_nt: TGTGCCAGCAGCAAAGTAGGGGACAGCTACACTGAAGCTTTCTTT
j_call: TRBJ1-1
d_call: TRBD1
v_call: TRBV7-2
clone_size: few

cdr3_aa: CASSEGRGTEAFF
cdr3_nt: TGTGCCAGCAGTGAAGGTCGTGGCACTGAAGCTTTCTTT
j_call: TRBJ1-1
d_call: .
v_call: TRBV6-4
clone_size: few

cdr3_aa: CASSTGGYEQYF
cdr3_nt: TGTGCCAGCTCAACAGGGGGCTACGAGCAGTACTTC
j_call: TRBJ2-7
d_call: TRBD1
v_call: TRBV18
clone_size: few

cdr3_aa: CASSVVPDLRGYTF
cdr3_nt: TGTGCCAGCAGCGTAGTCCCGGACCTGAGGGGCTACACCTTC
j_call: TRBJ1-2
d_call: .
v_call: TRBV9
clone_size: few

cdr3_aa: CASSLEGTAKKLFF
cdr3_nt: TGTGCCAGCAGCCTGGAAGGGACAGCTAAAAAACTGTTTTTT
j_call: TRBJ1-4
d_call: TRBD1
v_call: TRBV4-2
clone_size: .

cdr3_aa: CASSFSEDLNTEAFF
cdr3_nt: TGTGCCAGCAGTTTTTCGGAGGATTTGAACACTGAAGCTTTCTTT
j_call: TRBJ1-1
d_call: .
v_call: TRBV27
clone_size: many

cdr3_aa: CASSLREGTDTQYF
cdr3_nt: TGTGCCAGCAGTTTAAGGGAGGGCACAGATACGCAGTATTTT
j_call: TRBJ2-3
d_call: .
v_call: TRBV12-3/TRBV12-4
clone_size: few

cdr3_aa: CASSGGGPVEFVEQFF
cdr3_nt: TGTGCCAGCAGTGGAGGGGGGCCCGTTGAGTTTGTTGAGCAGTTCTTC
j_call: TRBJ2-1
d_call: .
v_call: TRBV2
clone_size: .

cdr3_aa: CASSQEKGAAEAFF
cdr3_nt: TGTGCCAGCAGCCAAGAAAAAGGGGCGGCTGAAGCTTTCTTT
j_call: TRBJ1-1
d_call: .
v_call: TRBV3-1
clone_size: .

cdr3_aa: CASSFERGTDTQYF
cdr3_nt: TGTGCCAGCAGCTTCGAGCGGGGCACAGATACGCAGTATTTT
j_call: TRBJ2-3
d_call: .
v_call: TRBV7-2
clone_size: .

cdr3_aa: CASSLSGNEQFF
cdr3_nt: TGTGCCAGCAGCTTAAGCGGCAATGAGCAGTTCTTC
j_call: TRBJ2-1
d_call: .
v_call: TRBV7-9
clone_size: .

cdr3_aa: CASSSREGNQPQHF
cdr3_nt: TGTGCCAGCAGTAGCAGGGAAGGGAATCAGCCCCAGCATTTT
j_call: TRBJ1-5
d_call: .
v_call: TRBV2
clone_size: few

cdr3_aa: CASTISRGEAFF
cdr3_nt: TGTGCCAGCACTATATCCCGGGGGGAAGCTTTCTTT
j_call: TRBJ1-1
d_call: .
v_call: TRBV5-5
clone_size: .

cdr3_aa: CASSLRGQGAGNTIYF
cdr3_nt: TGTGCCAGCAGCTTACGCGGACAGGGGGCAGGAAACACCATATATTTT
j_call: TRBJ1-3
d_call: TRBD1
v_call: TRBV7-2
clone_size: .

cdr3_aa: CASSITGGPETQYF
cdr3_nt: TGTGCCAGCAGCATAACAGGGGGCCCAGAGACCCAGTACTTC
j_call: TRBJ2-5
d_call: TRBD1
v_call: TRBV7-2
clone_size: few

cdr3_aa: CSVVARGNTEAFF
cdr3_nt: TGCAGCGTTGTGGCCAGGGGGAACACTGAAGCTTTCTTT
j_call: TRBJ1-1
d_call: .
v_call: TRBV29-1
clone_size: many

cdr3_aa: CASSFRVFNQPQHF
cdr3_nt: TGTGCCAGCAGTTTCCGGGTCTTCAATCAGCCCCAGCATTTT
j_call: TRBJ1-5
d_call: .
v_call: TRBV28
clone_size: .

cdr3_aa: CASIESGGGQPQHF
cdr3_nt: TGTGCCAGCATCGAGTCGGGCGGGGGGCAGCCCCAGCATTTT
j_call: TRBJ1-5
d_call: .
v_call: TRBV6-1
clone_size: few

cdr3_aa: CASSLGFRDTQYF
cdr3_nt: TGTGCCAGCAGCCTAGGCTTCAGGGATACGCAGTATTTT
j_call: TRBJ2-3
d_call: .
v_call: TRBV3-1
clone_size: .

cdr3_aa: CASSQDPNHRPYNEQFF
cdr3_nt: TGTGCCAGCAGCCAAGATCCTAACCATCGACCCTACAATGAGCAGTTCTTC
j_call: TRBJ2-1
d_call: .
v_call: TRBV4-2
clone_size: many

cdr3_aa: CASSRDRGETQYF
cdr3_nt: TGTGCCAGCAGCCGCGACAGGGGGGAGACCCAGTACTTC
j_call: TRBJ2-5
d_call: TRBD1
v_call: TRBV7-8
clone_size: few

cdr3_aa: CASGDRASPLGEKLFF
cdr3_nt: TGTGCCAGCGGCGACAGAGCCTCACCTTTAGGTGAAAAACTGTTTTTT
j_call: TRBJ1-4
d_call: .
v_call: TRBV7-2
clone_size: few

cdr3_aa: CASSLASGGSYEQYF
cdr3_nt: TGTGCCAGCAGTTTGGCCAGCGGGGGTTCCTACGAGCAGTACTTC
j_call: TRBJ2-7
d_call: TRBD2
v_call: TRBV12-3/TRBV12-4
clone_size: few

cdr3_aa: CASSEPSLGGTEAFF
cdr3_nt: TGTGCCAGCAGTGAACCTTCCCTGGGGGGCACTGAAGCTTTCTTT
j_call: TRBJ1-1
d_call: .
v_call: TRBV25-1
clone_size: .

cdr3_aa: CASSTGGETQYF
cdr3_nt: TGTGCCAGCAGTACCGGGGGGGAGACCCAGTACTTC
j_call: TRBJ2-5
d_call: TRBD2
v_call: TRBV6-5
clone_size: many

cdr3_aa: CASSFGGGGEKTQYF
cdr3_nt: TGCGCCAGCAGCTTCGGCGGGGGCGGGGAAAAGACCCAGTACTTC
j_call: TRBJ2-5
d_call: .
v_call: TRBV5-1
clone_size: many

cdr3_aa: CASSLTTNQPQHF
cdr3_nt: TGTGCCAGCAGTTTAACTACCAATCAGCCCCAGCATTTT
j_call: TRBJ1-5
d_call: .
v_call: TRBV28
clone_size: few

cdr3_aa: CASSIMQNEQFF
cdr3_nt: TGTGCCAGCAGCATCATGCAGAATGAGCAGTTCTTC
j_call: TRBJ2-1
d_call: .
v_call: TRBV7-9
clone_size: .

cdr3_aa: CASSQTAWGPNTEAFF
cdr3_nt: TGTGCCAGCAGTCAAACTGCTTGGGGGCCGAACACTGAAGCTTTCTTT
j_call: TRBJ1-1
d_call: .
v_call: TRBV6-2/TRBV6-3
clone_size: few

cdr3_aa: CASSVETSYNEQFF
cdr3_nt: TGTGCCAGCAGCGTAGAGACGAGTTACAATGAGCAGTTCTTC
j_call: TRBJ2-1
d_call: .
v_call: TRBV9
clone_size: many

cdr3_aa: CASSSARMGGHGELFF
cdr3_nt: TGTGCCAGCAGCTCCGCCCGAATGGGGGGGCACGGGGAGCTGTTTTTT
j_call: TRBJ2-2
d_call: .
v_call: TRBV7-8
clone_size: .

cdr3_aa: CAIAQIGGMNTEAFF
cdr3_nt: TGTGCCATCGCACAGATAGGGGGCATGAACACTGAAGCTTTCTTT
j_call: TRBJ1-1
d_call: TRBD1
v_call: TRBV10-3
clone_size: few

cdr3_aa: CSARKTDRYGYTF
cdr3_nt: TGCAGTGCTAGAAAGACAGATAGATATGGCTACACCTTC
j_call: TRBJ1-2
d_call: .
v_call: TRBV20-1
clone_size: few

cdr3_aa: CAWSVYRRPNEQFF
cdr3_nt: TGTGCCTGGAGTGTATACAGGCGACCCAATGAGCAGTTCTTC
j_call: TRBJ2-1
d_call: .
v_call: TRBV30
clone_size: .

cdr3_aa: CASSFSGGPPDTQYF
cdr3_nt: TGTGCCAGCAGCTTCTCCGGGGGGCCACCAGATACGCAGTATTTT
j_call: TRBJ2-3
d_call: .
v_call: TRBV5-4
clone_size: many

cdr3_aa: CASSIEGQGNEQFF
cdr3_nt: TGTGCCAGTAGTATAGAGGGACAGGGCAATGAGCAGTTCTTC
j_call: TRBJ2-1
d_call: TRBD1
v_call: TRBV19
clone_size: .

cdr3_aa: CASSLDGGSKNIQYF
cdr3_nt: TGTGCCAGCAGCTTAGATGGGGGTTCCAAAAACATTCAGTACTTC
j_call: TRBJ2-4
d_call: .
v_call: TRBV11-2
clone_size: many

cdr3_aa: CASSPPGTAGNIQYF
cdr3_nt: TGTGCCAGCTCACCTCCCGGGACGGCGGGAAACATTCAGTACTTC
j_call: TRBJ2-4
d_call: .
v_call: TRBV18
clone_size: few

cdr3_aa: CASRTSGGTDTQYF
cdr3_nt: TGTGCCAGCAGGACTAGCGGGGGCACAGATACGCAGTATTTT
j_call: TRBJ2-3
d_call: TRBD2
v_call: TRBV6-6
clone_size: .

cdr3_aa: CASSLGPLYGYTF
cdr3_nt: TGTGCCAGCAGCTTGGGGCCTCTCTATGGCTACACCTTC
j_call: TRBJ1-2
d_call: .
v_call: TRBV5-4
clone_size: .

cdr3_aa: CASSLGTSGETQYF
cdr3_nt: TGTGCCAGCAGCCTAGGGACTAGCGGAGAGACCCAGTACTTC
j_call: TRBJ2-5
d_call: TRBD2
v_call: TRBV9
clone_size: few

cdr3_aa: CASNRLAGEQFF
cdr3_nt: TGTGCCAGCAACCGACTAGCGGGAGAGCAGTTCTTC
j_call: TRBJ2-1
d_call: TRBD2
v_call: TRBV6-6
clone_size: .

cdr3_aa: CASSSGGGGDYEQYF
cdr3_nt: TGTGCCAGCAGCTCCGGCGGAGGGGGAGACTACGAGCAGTACTTC
j_call: TRBJ2-7
d_call: .
v_call: TRBV6-5
clone_size: many

cdr3_aa: CASRSKEVSVLVGKETEAFF
cdr3_nt: TGTGCCAGCAGGAGCAAAGAGGTCTCGGTGTTGGTGGGAAAGGAAACTGAAGCTTTCTTT
j_call: TRBJ1-1
d_call: .
v_call: TRBV21-1
clone_size: .

cdr3_aa: CSAAGQFSNQPQHF
cdr3_nt: TGCAGTGCTGCTGGACAGTTTAGCAATCAGCCCCAGCATTTT
j_call: TRBJ1-5
d_call: .
v_call: TRBV20-1
clone_size: few

cdr3_aa: CSVTQGGNGYTF
cdr3_nt: TGCAGCGTCACCCAGGGGGGTAATGGCTACACCTTC
j_call: TRBJ1-2
d_call: TRBD1
v_call: TRBV29-1
clone_size: few

cdr3_aa: CASSQPDSQGGYTF
cdr3_nt: TGTGCCAGCAGCCAACCCGACAGTCAGGGAGGCTACACCTTC
j_call: TRBJ1-2
d_call: .
v_call: TRBV4-2
clone_size: few

cdr3_aa: CASSQGALDETQYF
cdr3_nt: TGTGCCAGCAGTCAGGGGGCATTAGACGAGACCCAGTACTTC
j_call: TRBJ2-5
d_call: TRBD1
v_call: TRBV2
clone_size: few

cdr3_aa: CASARTGLANEQFF
cdr3_nt: TGTGCCAGCGCGCGGACTGGACTGGCCAATGAGCAGTTCTTC
j_call: TRBJ2-1
d_call: .
v_call: TRBV2
clone_size: .

cdr3_aa: CASSRHGQRTYEQYF
cdr3_nt: TGTGCCAGCAGCCGTCATGGACAGCGAACCTACGAGCAGTACTTC
j_call: TRBJ2-7
d_call: .
v_call: TRBV6-2/TRBV6-3
clone_size: .

cdr3_aa: CATDDTLSLPYNQPQHF
cdr3_nt: TGTGCCACCGACGACACCCTCTCACTTCCATACAATCAGCCCCAGCATTTT
j_call: TRBJ1-5
d_call: .
v_call: TRBV24-1
clone_size: .

cdr3_aa: CASSALGAGGISGNTIYF
cdr3_nt: TGTGCCAGCAGCGCCCTGGGGGCCGGGGGAATCTCTGGAAACACCATATATTTT
j_call: TRBJ1-3
d_call: .
v_call: TRBV9
clone_size: .

cdr3_aa: CASSLQGPGGYTF
cdr3_nt: TGTGCCAGCAGCTTACAGGGGCCAGGTGGCTACACCTTC
j_call: TRBJ1-2
d_call: .
v_call: TRBV7-6
clone_size: few

cdr3_aa: CASGTFYEQYF
cdr3_nt: TGTGCCAGCGGGACGTTTTACGAGCAGTACTTC
j_call: TRBJ2-7
d_call: .
v_call: TRBV5-6
clone_size: .

cdr3_aa: CATRLNQPQHF
cdr3_nt: TGTGCCACCAGACTCAATCAGCCCCAGCATTTT
j_call: TRBJ1-5
d_call: .
v_call: TRBV6-1
clone_size: many

cdr3_aa: CASMPGQTEAFF
cdr3_nt: TGTGCCAGCATGCCGGGACAGACTGAAGCTTTCTTT
j_call: TRBJ1-1
d_call: TRBD1
v_call: TRBV2
clone_size: few

cdr3_aa: CSVRDSEAFF
cdr3_nt: TGCAGCGTGAGGGACAGTGAAGCTTTCTTT
j_call: TRBJ1-1
d_call: TRBD1
v_call: TRBV29-1
clone_size: few

cdr3_aa: CASSLGGTGGDQPQHF
cdr3_nt: TGCGCCAGCAGCTTGGGAGGGACAGGGGGCGATCAGCCCCAGCATTTT
j_call: TRBJ1-5
d_call: TRBD1
v_call: TRBV5-1
clone_size: few

cdr3_aa: CASSCSGTRNTGELFF
cdr3_nt: TGTGCCAGCAGTTGCTCTGGGACTAGGAACACCGGGGAGCTGTTTTTT
j_call: TRBJ2-2
d_call: TRBD2
v_call: TRBV6-5
clone_size: .